This T cell receptor (beta chain) was profiled in a study of CD8 T cell repertoires and HIV-1 epitope variants. Across the whole study: Controls were a CMV, EBV and flu peptide pool, Ebola AY9 negative control, and no-peptide well. A roughly ten-day culture received IL-2, IL-7 and IL-15 on days 3 and 7.

Method: immunoSEQ multiplex PCR; TCRdb's copy keeps in-frame clones and lacks some. This sample yields around 3,000 clones, of which around 73% are seen a single time; about 42% belongs to the top ten. CDR1 is MDHEN, CDR2 SYDVKM, per germline. CDR3 length: 13 amino acids. V shed 5 bases and J shed 4 bases, with 11 bases lying between them. A remark on this clone: Its antigen is not identified.

Sequencing input: cultured CD8+ T cells derived from PBMCs. The chain couples TRBV28 to TRBJ2-5; D is perhaps TRBD2 (5 bases). This TCR was sampled from a male donor with HIV. DNA of the CDR3: TGTGCCAGCAGTCCACGACTAACAGAGACCCAGTACTTC. This sequence encodes CASSPRLTETQYF.